The 2 T cell receptor beta chains below come from one sample, sequenced in a study of control samples from healthy donors and cancer patients. Profiled with immunoSEQ multiplex PCR; TCRdb holds only in-frame clones, not every one. This table holds 50,000 to 65,000 clones, approximately 90% found once. Sequencing was carried out using PBMCs. The receptors were sampled from a man between 25 and 39 years old with colorectal cancer.

This clone was seen only once. The chain carries TRBV30 and TRBJ1-2; maybe TRBD1 (5 bases). This CDR3 is 13 amino acids long. Germline CDR1 and CDR2: GTSNPN and SVGIG (reference sequence). This CDR3 reads CASGQKANYGYTF. The CDR3 coding sequence is TGTGCATCAGGGCAGAAAGCTAACTATGGCTACACCTTC.

The chain combines TRBV19 with TRBJ2-2, with 7 bases lining up with TRBD1. CDR1 and CDR2 (germline): LNHDA, SQIVND (reference sequence). CDR3 length: 13 amino acids. J gave up 6 bases and V 7 bases, and 5 bases lay outside the gene matches. CDR3 coding DNA: TGTGCCAGTAATACAGGGGTACCCGGGGAGCTGTTTTTT. Its protein is CASNTGVPGELFF.